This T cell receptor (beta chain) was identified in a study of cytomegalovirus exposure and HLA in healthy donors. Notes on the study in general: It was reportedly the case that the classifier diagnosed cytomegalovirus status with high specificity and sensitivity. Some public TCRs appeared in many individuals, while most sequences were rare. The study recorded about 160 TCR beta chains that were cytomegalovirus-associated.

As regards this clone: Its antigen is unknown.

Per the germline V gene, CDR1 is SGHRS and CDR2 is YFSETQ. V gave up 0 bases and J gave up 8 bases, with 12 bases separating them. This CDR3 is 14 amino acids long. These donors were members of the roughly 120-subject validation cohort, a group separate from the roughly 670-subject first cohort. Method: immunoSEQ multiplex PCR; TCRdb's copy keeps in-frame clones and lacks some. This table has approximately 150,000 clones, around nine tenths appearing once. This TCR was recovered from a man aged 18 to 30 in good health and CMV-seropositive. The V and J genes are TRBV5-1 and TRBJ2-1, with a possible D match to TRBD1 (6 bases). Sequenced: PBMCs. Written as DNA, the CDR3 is TGCGCCAGCAGCTTGGTACAGGGAATCGATGAGCAGTTCTTC. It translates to CASSLVQGIDEQFF. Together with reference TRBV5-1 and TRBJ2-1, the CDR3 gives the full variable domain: KAGVTQTPRYLIKTRGQQVTLSCSPISGHRSVSWYQQTPGQGLQFLFEYFSETQRNKGNFPGRFSGRQFSNSRSEMNVSTLELGDSALYLCASSLVQGIDEQFFGPGTRLTVL.